The 26 T cell receptor beta chains listed next were all sequenced from one sample in a study of control samples from healthy donors and cancer patients. Here immunoSEQ multiplex PCR was the method, and the copy in TCRdb shows in-frame clones only, minus some. The sample yields about 96,000 clones, about 92% seen once. The sequencing sample was made of blood. These receptors were collected from a man aged 18 to 29 in good health.

The J gene is TRBJ2-5, the V gene TRBV7-3; weak D call: TRBD1 (5 bases). Per germline, CDR1 SGHTA and CDR2 FQGTGA. The CDR3 is 13 residues long. The V end was cut by 2 bases, the J end by 4 bases, with 8 bases between. Here the CDR3 reads CASSLAQGETQYF. CDR3 DNA sequence: TGTGCCAGCAGCTTAGCCCAGGGAGAGACCCAGTACTTC.

The chain recombines TRBV6-6 with TRBJ1-1; no reliable D call. The CDR3 covers 15 residues. Trimming took 8 bases from V and 0 from J, leaving 16 bases between them. Germline CDR1 MNHNY, CDR2 SVGAGI (reference sequence). The CDR3 loop reads CASRPVEAMNTEAFF. CDR3 nucleotides: TGTGCCAGCCGCCCAGTTGAAGCAATGAACACTGAAGCTTTCTTT.

This chain uses TRBV2 with TRBJ2-7, with 8 bases lining up with TRBD2. The germline CDR1 and CDR2 sequences are SNHLY and FYNNEI. V trimming: 8 bases; J trimming: 3 bases; junction bases outside the gene matches: 6. The CDR3 is made up of 13 amino acids. The CDR3 region has the DNA TGTGCCAGCCAACCGACTAGCGTCTACGAGCAGTACTTC. Amino acid sequence: CASQPTSVYEQYF.

This clone was seen a handful of times. The V call is TRBV15, the J call TRBJ2-7; the D gene could be TRBD1 or TRBD2 (5 bases each). The CDR3 loop spans 14 amino acids. The germline V gene has CDR1 LNHNV and CDR2 YYDKDF (reference sequence). The germline V and J ends were trimmed by 5 bases and 3 bases, with 14 bases remaining between them. This CDR3 reads CATSPPGPIYEQYF. The CDR3 bases are TGTGCCACCAGCCCTCCGGGACCGATCTACGAGCAGTACTTC.

Concerning this clone itself: A junction end diverges from the germline sequence, so it may reflect a read error. This sequence joins TRBV27 and TRBJ2-1; maybe TRBD2 (7 bases). The CDR3 length is 16 residues. Germline V gives CDR1 MNHEY, CDR2 SMNVEV (reference sequence). The CDR3 region has the DNA TGTGCCACCTATAACGGGGGCGGGGGCCCCTACTATGAGCAGTTCTTC. As protein: CATYNGGGGPYYEQFF.

V is TRBV29-1 and J is TRBJ2-2, with D perhaps TRBD1 (6 bases). Trimming stripped 4 bases from V and 2 bases from J, with 8 bases between. The V gene's germline CDR1 is SQVTM and CDR2 ANQGSEA. The CDR3 consists of 13 residues. CDR3 in amino acids: CSVGRGNTGELFF. The CDR3 region has the DNA TGCAGCGTTGGCAGGGGAAACACCGGGGAGCTGTTTTTT.

V and J are TRBV18 and TRBJ1-2; D remains ambiguous. The CDR3 totals 16 residues. The V gene lost 0 bases and the J gene lost 1 base, with 12 bases spanning the gap. CDR1 KGHSH and CDR2 LQKENI come from the germline V gene. The CDR3 DNA follows: TGTGCCAGCTCACCACCGGGGTCTTTGCTTAACTATGGCTACACCTTC. As protein: CASSPPGSLLNYGYTF.

Only a few counts were recorded for this clone. This chain uses TRBV10-3 with TRBJ2-2; 11 bases are a match to TRBD2. The CDR3 contains 18 residues. After removal of 4 bases from V and 4 bases from J, the junction contained 11 bases not matched to a gene. Germline CDR1 reads ENHRY; CDR2 reads SYGVKD. The CDR3: CAISGILAGGASTGELFF. The CDR3 DNA sequence: TGTGCCATCAGTGGGATCCTAGCGGGAGGCGCGAGCACCGGGGAGCTGTTTTTT.

This sequence joins TRBV9 and TRBJ2-7; 14 nucleotides agree with TRBD2. The CDR3 runs 16 residues. CDR1 and CDR2 (germline): SGDLS, YYNGEE. The trim removed 0 bases at V and 4 bases at J, leaving 3 bases unmatched. This CDR3 is CASSVGGLAGAYEQYF. CDR3 DNA: TGTGCCAGCAGCGTAGGGGGACTAGCGGGAGCATACGAGCAGTACTTC.

This chain uses TRBV19 with TRBJ2-3; 10 bases are a match to TRBD1. The CDR3 length is 13 residues. Per germline, CDR1 LNHDA and CDR2 SQIVND (reference sequence). The V segment lost 4 bases and the J segment 8 bases; nucleotides outside the gene matches: 3. CDR3 coding DNA: TGTGCCAGTAGTAGCCGGGACAGGGGTACGCAGTATTTT. Encoded protein: CASSSRDRGTQYF. The full variable domain, in which reference TRBV19 and TRBJ2-3 provide the parts outside the CDR3, is DGGITQSPKYLFRKEGQNVTLSCEQNLNHDAMYWYRQDPGQGLRLIYYSQIVNDFQKGDIAEGYSVSREKKESFPLTVTSAQKNPTAFYLCASSSRDRGTQYFGPGTRLTVL.

This clone was counted a few times. The chain couples TRBV29-1 to TRBJ1-1; D is undetermined. This CDR3 contains 12 residues. CDR1 is SQVTM and CDR2 is ANQGSEA in the germline V gene. Trimming shortened V by 5 bases and J by 1 base, and 8 bases separated the two germline ends. As DNA, the CDR3 is TGCAGCGTTTACAGTGGGAACACTGAAGCTTTCTTT. Translation: CSVYSGNTEAFF.

The chain uses TRBV3-1 (or the pseudogene TRBV3-2) and TRBJ1-1; no reliable D call. V was clipped by 1 base and J by 1 base, with 7 bases between them. The CDR3 covers 14 residues. Germline CDR1 is LGHDT and CDR2 is YNNKEL (reference sequence). CDR3 amino acids: CASSQVWQNTEAFF. In DNA, the CDR3 is TGTGCCAGCAGCCAAGTGTGGCAGAACACTGAAGCTTTCTTT.

This clone is a singleton in its sample. The chain recombines TRBV4-3 with TRBJ2-7, with 7 bases matching TRBD1. The germline V gene has CDR1 LGHNA and CDR2 YSLEER. This CDR3 contains 16 residues. V lost 1 base, J lost 4 bases, and 10 bases stayed unmatched. The CDR3 region is CASSQAPHRGGYEQYF. In nucleotides, the CDR3 is TGCGCCAGCAGCCAAGCTCCACACAGGGGCGGGTACGAGCAGTACTTC.

V gene TRBV11-3 combines with J gene TRBJ1-6, with 8 bases matching TRBD1. The CDR3 extends over 13 amino acids. Trimming at V came to 10 bases and at J to 4 bases, leaving 3 bases not matched to a gene. CDR1 is SGHNT, CDR2 YENEEA, per germline. CDR3 nucleotide sequence: TGTGCCAACGGACAGGGTTATAATTCACCCCTCCACTTT. Translating it yields CANGQGYNSPLHF.

The rearrangement links TRBV5-1 to TRBJ2-2; D possibly matches TRBD1 or TRBD2 (5 bases each). Trimming pared 0 bases from V and 5 bases from J, leaving 14 bases between. There are 16 residues in the CDR3. The germline V gene encodes CDR1 SGHRS and CDR2 YFSETQ. CDR3 bases: TGCGCCAGCAGCTTGGATGGTTCAGGGAGTACCGGGGAGCTGTTTTTT. It specifies CASSLDGSGSTGELFF. Based on the CDR3 plus reference TRBV5-1 and TRBJ2-2, the full variable domain is KAGVTQTPRYLIKTRGQQVTLSCSPISGHRSVSWYQQTPGQGLQFLFEYFSETQRNKGNFPGRFSGRQFSNSRSEMNVSTLELGDSALYLCASSLDGSGSTGELFFGEGSRLTVL.

The chain has TRBV14 and TRBJ2-7, with no clear D. CDR3 length: 11 amino acids. Trimming shortened V by 1 base and J by 10 bases, and 8 bases separated the two germline ends. The germline V gene has CDR1 SGHDN and CDR2 FVKESK. The CDR3 is CASSQGWGQYF. Written as DNA, the CDR3 is TGTGCCAGCAGCCAAGGATGGGGACAGTACTTC.

This chain's CDR3 is CASSFSGGEKLFF. The CDR3, as DNA: TGTGCCAGCAGTTTCAGCGGCGGGGAAAAACTGTTTTTT. The chain recombines TRBV12-3 or TRBV12-4 with TRBJ1-4; D is unresolved. This CDR3 comprises 13 residues. Trimming cost V 3 bases and J 8 bases, with 10 bases left between them.

This sequence joins TRBV5-6 and TRBJ1-2; D is ambiguous. The CDR3 covers 14 residues. V lost 2 bases and J lost 4, with 12 bases in between. Germline lookup yields CDR1 SGHDT and CDR2 YYEEEE. CDR3 protein: CASSFIDFSYGYTF. CDR3 DNA: TGTGCCAGCAGCTTTATTGACTTTAGCTATGGCTACACCTTC. The whole variable domain, remainder taken from reference TRBV5-6 and TRBJ1-2, is DAGVTQSPTHLIKTRGQQVTLRCSPKSGHDTVSWYQQALGQGPQFIFQYYEEEERQRGNFPDRFSGHQFPNYSSELNVNALLLGDSALYLCASSFIDFSYGYTFGSGTRLTVV.

The V call is TRBV7-6, the J call TRBJ1-3, with D maybe TRBD1 (5 bases). Between the trimmed V and J ends, which lost 3 bases and 1 base, there was a span of 16 bases. This CDR3 has 17 residues. Germline V gives CDR1 SGHVS, CDR2 FNYEAQ. CDR3 sequence: CASSFLGQGTSGNTIYF. In DNA form, the CDR3 reads TGTGCCAGCAGCTTTTTGGGCCAGGGAACTTCTGGAAACACCATATATTTT.

The V gene is TRBV3-1 (or the pseudogene TRBV3-2), the J gene TRBJ2-7; 11 bases map to TRBD2. Looked up from germline, CDR1 is LGHDT and CDR2 is YNNKEL (reference sequence). The trim removed 1 base at V and 7 bases at J, leaving 6 bases unmatched. The CDR3 has 15 residues. CDR3 protein: CASSQGTSGSEEQYF. DNA for the CDR3: TGTGCCAGCAGCCAAGGAACTAGCGGGAGCGAAGAGCAGTACTTC.

The chain carries TRBV9 and TRBJ1-1; no reliable D call. Germline assignment: CDR1 SGDLS and CDR2 YYNGEE. CDR3 length: 14 residues. Deletions cut 0 bases from V and 1 base from J, with 7 bases between. The CDR3 here is CASSVEQQNTEAFF. Written as DNA, the CDR3 is TGTGCCAGCAGCGTAGAACAGCAGAACACTGAAGCTTTCTTT. Filled out from reference TRBV9 and TRBJ1-1, the complete variable domain reads DSGVTQTPKHLITATGQRVTLRCSPRSGDLSVYWYQQSLDQGLQFLIQYYNGEERAKGNILERFSAQQFPDLHSELNLSSLELGDSALYFCASSVEQQNTEAFFGQGTRLTVV.

V usage is TRBV10-3 and J usage is TRBJ2-5; 16 bases are shared with TRBD2. V was clipped by 7 bases and J by 5 bases; unmatched bases: 10. The CDR3 spans 17 residues. CDR1 and CDR2 from the germline V gene are ENHRY and SYGVKD. CDR3: CAIKAGTSGRAGETQYF. Written as DNA, the CDR3 is TGTGCCATCAAGGCCGGGACTAGCGGGAGGGCCGGGGAGACCCAGTACTTC.

A single count supports this clone. The chain links TRBV5-1 to TRBJ2-2, with TRBD2 matching over 8 bases. This CDR3 spans 17 amino acids. Germline CDR1 is SGHRS and CDR2 is YFSETQ. Unmatched junction bases numbered 16, after V lost 4 bases and J lost 8 bases. For the CDR3, the DNA is TGCGCCAGCAGCGCCCTCCGCGGGGGGCCCGATAGTGGGGAGCTGTTTTTT. As protein: CASSALRGGPDSGELFF.

The chain joins TRBV24-1 to TRBJ1-2; 9 bases map to TRBD1. Per germline, CDR1 KGHDR and CDR2 SFDVKD. V dropped 1 base and J dropped 6; count of bases not matched to a gene: 14. The CDR3 is 18 residues long. CDR3 residues: CATSDLLLGTGSGDGYTF. The CDR3 DNA follows: TGTGCCACCAGTGATTTATTGCTAGGGACAGGGTCCGGGGATGGCTACACCTTC.

Details on this clone: This sample also contains other DNA sequences that code for the same CDR3. The chain carries TRBV29-1 and TRBJ1-1; no firm D call. CDR1 is SQVTM, CDR2 ANQGSEA, per germline. The CDR3 is 13 amino acids. The V end was cut by 3 bases, the J end by 0 bases, with 8 bases between. The CDR3 DNA reads TGCAGCGTTGAGGGCAGAATGAACACTGAAGCTTTCTTT. Its translation is CSVEGRMNTEAFF.

V usage is TRBV19 and J usage is TRBJ1-4; D gene uncertain. This CDR3 spans 15 amino acids. Trimming removed 3 bases at V and 5 bases at J, with 13 bases between. Germline V gives CDR1 LNHDA, CDR2 SQIVND (reference sequence). CDR3 DNA: TGTGCCAGTAGTATCTGGGGTGGAGGGAATGAAAAACTGTTTTTT. Protein: CASSIWGGGNEKLFF.